The 23 T cell receptor beta chains given below trace back to one sample, sequenced in a study of cytomegalovirus exposure and HLA in healthy donors. TCRdb's copy holds only in-frame clones and misses some; the assay was immunoSEQ multiplex PCR. The data contain 150,000 to 250,000 clones, about 81% of them singletons. The sequenced sample was PBMCs. The receptor set was obtained from a woman in her twenties or thirties in good health and CMV-seronegative.

This clone was seen more than once but under ten times. The chain joins TRBV7-6 to TRBJ1-2, with D unresolved. The CDR3 loop spans 21 amino acids. Between the trimmed V and J ends, which lost 2 bases and 2 bases, there was a span of 30 bases. The germline V gene encodes CDR1 SGHVS and CDR2 FNYEAQ. CDR3 amino acids: CASSLWNPPGRIAKLNYGYTF. The CDR3 coding sequence is TGTGCCAGCAGCTTATGGAACCCCCCTGGGAGGATAGCTAAGTTAAACTATGGCTACACCTTC.

This chain joins TRBV6-6 and TRBJ2-2; D is perhaps TRBD2 (7 bases). The V and J ends lost 2 bases and 3 bases respectively, with 10 bases between them. The CDR3 extends over 15 amino acids. CDR1 and CDR2 from the germline V gene are MNHNY and SVGAGI (reference sequence). DNA of the CDR3: TGTGCCAGCAGTTACGGGGGGGCGGACACCGGGGAGCTGTTTTTT. It encodes CASSYGGADTGELFF.

This chain uses TRBV19 with TRBJ2-7, with TRBD2 as a possible D gene (5 bases). The CDR3 runs 14 residues. V was trimmed by 5 bases and J by 1 base, leaving 12 bases between them. CDR1 is LNHDA and CDR2 is SQIVND in the germline V gene (reference sequence). CDR3 protein: CASSDYGLSYEQYF. The CDR3 nucleotides read TGTGCCAGTAGTGACTACGGGTTATCCTACGAGCAGTACTTC.

The chain uses TRBV7-9 and TRBJ1-4; D unclear. V was trimmed by 1 base and J by 11 bases, leaving 8 bases between them. Germline-derived CDR1 and CDR2 are SEHNR and FQNEAQ (reference sequence). The CDR3 length is 12 residues. The DNA of the CDR3 is TGTGCCAGCAGCTTAGAACCGAGGAAACTGTTTTTT. Its protein product is CASSLEPRKLFF.

This clone was picked up one time. The gene calls are TRBV29-1 and TRBJ1-2; 7 positions match TRBD1. Trimming removed 5 bases from V and 5 bases from J; junction bases left unmatched: 5. The CDR3 has 12 residues. The germline gives CDR1 SQVTM, CDR2 ANQGSEA. Here the CDR3 reads CSVRQGRYGYTF. The CDR3 DNA reads TGCAGCGTTCGACAGGGCCGGTATGGCTACACCTTC. The variable domain in full, completed from reference TRBV29-1 and TRBJ1-2, reads SAVISQKPSRDICQRGTSLTIQCQVDSQVTMMFWYRQQPGQSLTLIATANQGSEATYESGFVIDKFPISRPNLTFSTLTVSNMSPEDSSIYLCSVRQGRYGYTFGSGTRLTVV.

This chain links TRBV6-1 with TRBJ2-5; 11 nucleotides agree with TRBD2. Trimming at V came to 6 bases and at J to 3 bases, leaving 6 bases not matched to a gene. Germline V gene lookup returns CDR1 MNHNS and CDR2 SASEGT. This CDR3 has 15 residues. This CDR3 reads CASRAGTSGKETQYF. CDR3 DNA: TGTGCCAGCAGGGCCGGGACTAGCGGCAAAGAGACCCAGTACTTC.

The chain couples TRBV5-4 to TRBJ1-2, with TRBD1 matching over 8 bases. Germline loops: CDR1 SGHNT, CDR2 YYREEE (reference sequence). The CDR3 loop spans 15 amino acids. V was pared by 3 bases and J by 2 bases, with 6 bases of the junction left unmatched. CDR3 coding DNA: TGTGCCAGCAGCTCTAGACAGGGGATCAACTATGGCTACACCTTC. Encoded protein: CASSSRQGINYGYTF.

V usage is TRBV2 and J usage is TRBJ2-1; possibly TRBD2 for D (6 bases). The V gene lost 7 bases and the J gene lost 7 bases, with 20 bases spanning the gap. Germline-derived CDR1 and CDR2 are SNHLY and FYNNEI. The CDR3 length is 15 residues. The CDR3 bases are TGTGCCAGCAAGGCCTCCCGGGACTCCAGAAATGAGCAGTTCTTC. Translated: CASKASRDSRNEQFF.

This chain links TRBV29-1 with TRBJ1-3; D uncertain. Germline CDR1 is SQVTM and CDR2 is ANQGSEA. CDR3 length equals 17 residues. Trimming cost V 0 bases and J 2 bases, with 17 bases left between them. CDR3 coding DNA: TGCAGCGTTGAAGATACCGGGGTCGCAACGCCTGGAAACACCATATATTTT. Protein: CSVEDTGVATPGNTIYF. The whole variable domain, remainder taken from reference TRBV29-1 and TRBJ1-3, is SAVISQKPSRDICQRGTSLTIQCQVDSQVTMMFWYRQQPGQSLTLIATANQGSEATYESGFVIDKFPISRPNLTFSTLTVSNMSPEDSSIYLCSVEDTGVATPGNTIYFGEGSWLTVV.

The chain recombines TRBV5-4 with TRBJ1-2, with 8 nucleotides matching TRBD1. V shed 4 bases and J 0 bases; nucleotides not matched to a gene: 5. In germline, CDR1 is SGHNT, CDR2 YYREEE (reference sequence). This CDR3 is built from 15 residues. The CDR3 DNA reads TGTGCCAGCAGCGGGCGGACAGGGTCTAACTATGGCTACACCTTC. Its translation: CASSGRTGSNYGYTF.

The chain links TRBV29-1 to TRBJ1-1; tentatively, D is TRBD1 (6 bases). V lost 6 bases, J lost 8 bases, and 13 bases lay in between. The length of the CDR3 is 11 residues. Germline values: CDR1 SQVTM, CDR2 ANQGSEA. The CDR3 DNA reads as TGCAGCGTCCGTGAGACAGGCGAAGCTTTCTTT. This encodes CSVRETGEAFF.

The genes are TRBV30 and TRBJ1-4; D gene uncertain. The length of the CDR3 is 15 residues. Per germline, CDR1 GTSNPN and CDR2 SVGIG (reference sequence). Trimming took 0 bases from V and 5 from J, leaving 13 bases between them. This chain's CDR3 is CAWSVSGGSNEKLFF. The CDR3 DNA reads as TGTGCCTGGAGTGTGTCCGGCGGGTCCAATGAAAAACTGTTTTTT.

This clone turned up a few times. The chain employs TRBV19 and TRBJ2-2; D not certain. Between the trimmed V and J ends, which lost 4 bases and 0 bases, there was a span of 6 bases. The CDR3 loop spans 14 amino acids. Germline values: CDR1 LNHDA, CDR2 SQIVND (reference sequence). The CDR3 sequence is CASSTQANTGELFF. The CDR3 bases are TGTGCCAGTAGTACCCAGGCGAACACCGGGGAGCTGTTTTTT.

This chain joins TRBV4-1 and TRBJ2-7, with TRBD1 matching over 7 bases. The CDR3 is 15 amino acids. Losses at the gene ends were 4 bases for V and 7 bases for J; bases not matched to a gene: 13. The germline V gene encodes CDR1 MGHRA and CDR2 YSYEKL. Here the CDR3 DNA reads TGCGCCAGCAGCCGAACCGGGACAGCTCTGAGAGAGCAGTACTTC. Translating gives CASSRTGTALREQYF.

This clone was detected a few times. This CDR3 is also generated by other DNA sequences in the sample. The rearrangement links TRBV2 to TRBJ1-2; D possibly corresponds to TRBD1 (6 bases). There are 13 residues in the CDR3. V dropped 4 bases and J dropped 1 base, with 7 bases sitting between them. In germline, CDR1 is SNHLY, CDR2 FYNNEI. CDR3: CASSADSNYGYTF. CDR3 in DNA: TGTGCCAGCAGTGCGGACAGTAACTATGGCTACACCTTC.

The chain joins TRBV30 to TRBJ2-2; D remains ambiguous. The germline V gene encodes CDR1 GTSNPN and CDR2 SVGIG (reference sequence). V lost 2 bases and J 4 bases, leaving 8 bases between the germline ends. CDR3 size: 13 residues. CDR3 DNA sequence: TGTGCCTGGAGTAAGGCGGCCACCGGGGAGCTGTTTTTT. Translating it yields CAWSKAATGELFF.

The chain employs TRBV27 and TRBJ2-5; TRBD2 agrees at 11 bases. The CDR3 contains 15 residues. V shed 6 bases, J shed 2 bases, and the junction held 5 bases outside the gene matches. The V gene's germline CDR1 is MNHEY and CDR2 SMNVEV (reference sequence). This CDR3 reads CASSPIAGGQETQYF. DNA of the CDR3: TGTGCCAGCAGCCCCATAGCGGGAGGGCAAGAGACCCAGTACTTC.

Here the CDR3 DNA reads TGTGCCAGCAGCTACAGGAACACCGGGGAGCTGTTTTTT. Translated: CASSYRNTGELFF. The chain couples TRBV5-8 to TRBJ2-2, with D unclear. This CDR3 comprises 13 residues. Germline V gene data show CDR1 as SGHTS and CDR2 as YDEGEE. Trimming shortened V by 3 bases and J by 1 base, and 4 bases separated the two germline ends. Complete variable domain (other parts from reference TRBV5-8 and TRBJ2-2): EAGVTQSPTHLIKTRGQQATLRCSPISGHTSVYWYQQALGLGLQFLLWYDEGEERNRGNFPPRFSGRQFPNYSSELNVNALELEDSALYLCASSYRNTGELFFGEGSRLTVL.

The rearrangement joins TRBV5-6 to TRBJ2-7; TRBD2 matches 11 bases. The CDR3 extends over 15 amino acids. The ends lost 4 bases at V and 3 bases at J; junction bases unmatched: 6. In germline, CDR1 is SGHDT, CDR2 YYEEEE. The CDR3 sequence is CASSQTSGDDYEQYF. In DNA form, the CDR3 reads TGTGCCAGCAGCCAGACTAGCGGGGATGACTACGAGCAGTACTTC.

The chain has TRBV7-6 and TRBJ1-4; 7 bases match TRBD1. Germline CDR1 reads SGHVS; CDR2 reads FNYEAQ. This CDR3 region has 15 residues. With V trimmed by 5 bases and J by 5 bases, 8 bases remained unmatched. CDR3 amino acids: CASSRAGTENEKLFF. The CDR3 bases are TGTGCCAGCAGCCGAGCCGGGACAGAGAATGAAAAACTGTTTTTT. Supplemented by reference TRBV7-6 and TRBJ1-4, the full variable domain reads GAGVSQSPRYKVTKRGQDVALRCDPISGHVSLYWYRQALGQGPEFLTYFNYEAQQDKSGLPNDRFSAERPEGSISTLTIQRTEQRDSAMYRCASSRAGTENEKLFFGSGTQLSVL.

The J gene is TRBJ2-7, the V gene TRBV18, with 10 bases identical to TRBD1. Germline CDR1 reads KGHSH; CDR2 reads LQKENI. V gave up 3 bases and J gave up 3 bases; unmatched junction bases: 5. This CDR3 is 15 amino acids long. The chain's CDR3 is CASSPLTGGGYEQYF. CDR3 sequence (DNA): TGTGCCAGCTCACCCCTGACAGGGGGCGGCTACGAGCAGTACTTC.

The chain joins TRBV6-1 to TRBJ2-2, with 9 positions matching TRBD2. The CDR3 consists of 16 residues. J gave up 5 bases and V 3 bases, and 7 bases lay outside the gene matches. CDR1 is MNHNS, CDR2 SASEGT, per germline. CDR3: CASSENSGGITGELFF. CDR3 DNA: TGTGCCAGCAGTGAGAATAGCGGGGGAATTACCGGGGAGCTGTTTTTT.

V is TRBV11-2 and J is TRBJ2-3; 16 nucleotides align to TRBD2. The germline V gene encodes CDR1 SGHAT and CDR2 FQNNGV. The CDR3 loop spans 18 amino acids. V lost 5 bases, J lost 5 bases, and 10 bases stayed unmatched. The DNA for the CDR3 is TGTGCCAGCAGCCCAGGGACTAGCGGGGGGGGGCACAGAGATACGCAGTATTTT. Amino acid sequence: CASSPGTSGGGHRDTQYF.